This TCR beta chain is from a study of blood T cell repertoires in COVID-19. Participants were aged 18 to 89 years, lived in about 26 US areas, and enrolled virtually. Original processing notes: Reference gene primer amplification gave estimated nucleated cell counts. TCRdb's table, derived via immunoSEQ multiplex PCR, lists solely in-frame clones and lacks some. That table is the source of V, J and clone size, and D and trimming were worked out from the DNA. In the table there are 160,000 or so clones, 81% of which are singletons. Trimming took off 7 bases at V and 0 bases at J, with 16 bases between the two ends. Germline CDR1 reads LNHDA; CDR2 reads SQIVND (reference sequence). CDR3 length equals 17 residues.

The rearrangement joins TRBV19 to TRBJ2-6; perhaps TRBD2 as D (5 bases). The sequence derives from a woman between 35 and 50 years old with acute COVID-19. Specimen: PBMCs or T cells enriched from blood (not recorded which). The DNA for the CDR3 is TGTGCCAGTACTCCGACTATTTTCCGCTCTGGGGCCAACGTCCTGACTTTC. Encoded protein: CASTPTIFRSGANVLTF. The full variable domain, completed using reference TRBV19 and TRBJ2-6, is DGGITQSPKYLFRKEGQNVTLSCEQNLNHDAMYWYRQDPGQGLRLIYYSQIVNDFQKGDIAEGYSVSREKKESFPLTVTSAQKNPTAFYLCASTPTIFRSGANVLTFGAGSRLTVL.